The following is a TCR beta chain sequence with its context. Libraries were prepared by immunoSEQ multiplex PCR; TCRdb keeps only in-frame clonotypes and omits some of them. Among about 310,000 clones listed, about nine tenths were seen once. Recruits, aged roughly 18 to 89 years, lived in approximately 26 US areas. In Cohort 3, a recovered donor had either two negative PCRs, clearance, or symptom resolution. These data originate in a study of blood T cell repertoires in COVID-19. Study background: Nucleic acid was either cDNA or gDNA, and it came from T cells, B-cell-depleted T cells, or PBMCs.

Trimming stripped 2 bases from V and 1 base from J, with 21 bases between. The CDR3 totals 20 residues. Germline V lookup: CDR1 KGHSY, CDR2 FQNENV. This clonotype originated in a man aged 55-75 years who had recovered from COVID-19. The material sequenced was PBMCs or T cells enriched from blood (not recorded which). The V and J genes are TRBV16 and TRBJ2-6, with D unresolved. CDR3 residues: CASSQRPPARGVSGANVLTF. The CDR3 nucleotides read TGTGCCAGCAGCCAAAGGCCCCCCGCAAGAGGAGTATCTGGGGCCAACGTCCTGACTTTC.